These T cell receptor beta chains were read from a single sample in a study of T cell repertoires in cytomegalovirus infection. These receptors lack a known antigen. TCRdb called the reads again in MiXCR, with one record for every CDR3 protein. The profile covers around 770,000 distinct CDR3 sequences, with about 27% appearing a single time and roughly 13% taken by the ten largest. The material sequenced was cultured CD8+ T cells from PBMCs, taken from culture after CMV antigen stimulation. All receptors derive from a human donor in good health (CMV status not recorded). Some clones in this sample may be carry-over from other donors' samples. CDR3s include the opening cysteine and the closing phenylalanine or tryptophan. The D gene is left open where the match is weak. Size is omitted from some rows. Given values are once, few, many or a class for expanded clones.

V gene	clone size	D gene	J gene	CDR3 protein	CDR3 DNA
TRBV6-5	NA	NA	TRBJ2-1	CASSYSLAGVTYNEQFF	TGTGCCAGCAGTTACTCGCTAGCTGGGGTAACATACAATGAGCAGTTCTTC
TRBV6-5	NA	NA	TRBJ2-1	CASSYFPGGAYNEQFF	TGTGCCAGCAGTTATTTTCCCGGGGGAGCCTACAATGAGCAGTTCTTC
TRBV15	NA	NA	TRBJ2-1	CATYRGNEQFF	TGTGCCACCTACCGGGGGAATGAGCAGTTCTTC
TRBV11-2	NA	NA	TRBJ1-2	CASSGGREGGYGYTF	TGTGCCAGCAGCGGGGGACGGGAGGGAGGCTATGGCTACACCTTC
TRBV6-5	few	NA	TRBJ1-2	CASSYSESYGYTF	TGTGCCAGCAGTTACTCGGAAAGCTATGGCTACACCTTC
TRBV7-9	few	NA	TRBJ2-3	CASRSPSTDTQYF	TGTGCCAGCAGGTCGCCAAGCACAGATACGCAGTATTTT
TRBV4-3	NA	NA	TRBJ2-1	CASSQDLVVRDEQFF	TGCGCCAGCAGCCAAGATCTCGTGGTCCGGGATGAGCAGTTCTTC
TRBV9	NA	NA	TRBJ1-2	CASSHDIGEDGYTF	TGTGCCAGCAGCCACGACATAGGGGAAGATGGCTACACCTTC
TRBV7-8	few	TRBD2	TRBJ2-7	CASSLELAGESYEQYF	TGTGCCAGCAGCTTAGAACTAGCGGGCGAAAGCTACGAGCAGTACTTC
TRBV6-5	NA	NA	TRBJ2-3	CASSSKNRGTDTQYF	TGTGCCAGCAGTTCCAAAAACAGGGGCACAGATACGCAGTATTTT
TRBV27	NA	TRBD1	TRBJ1-6	CASSIGTDNSPLHF	TGTGCCAGCAGTATCGGGACAGATAATTCACCCCTCCACTTT
TRBV20-1	NA	NA	TRBJ1-2	CSARDRGRPTNYGYTF	TGCAGTGCTAGAGATCGGGGTAGGCCTACTAACTATGGCTACACCTTC
TRBV2	few	NA	TRBJ1-4	CASLGDREKLFF	TGTGCCTCCCTGGGGGATCGGGAAAAACTGTTTTTT
TRBV7-3	NA	NA	TRBJ1-3	CASSFDSGSGNTIYF	TGTGCCAGCAGCTTTGACAGCGGCTCTGGAAACACCATATATTTT
TRBV7-9	NA	NA	TRBJ2-3	CASSKEGQGTDTQYF	TGTGCCAGCAGCAAAGAGGGGCAGGGGACAGATACGCAGTATTTT
TRBV6-2/TRBV6-3	NA	NA	TRBJ1-2	CASSGPRDNNYGYTF	TGTGCCAGCAGTGGGCCGAGGGACAACAACTATGGCTACACCTTC
TRBV19	few	NA	TRBJ2-1	CASSIDRVYNEQFF	TGTGCCAGTAGTATAGACAGGGTCTACAATGAGCAGTTCTTC
TRBV6-5	few	NA	TRBJ2-2	CASSYSFLGGHTGELFF	TGTGCCAGCAGTTACTCGTTTTTGGGGGGCCACACCGGGGAGCTGTTTTTT
TRBV4-3	NA	TRBD2	TRBJ2-1	CASSPGLAGGQEYNEQFF	TGCGCCAGCAGCCCGGGACTAGCGGGGGGCCAAGAATACAATGAGCAGTTCTTC
TRBV6-2/TRBV6-3	NA	TRBD1	TRBJ1-1	CASSYPSDRENTEAFF	TGTGCCAGCAGTTACCCCAGCGACAGGGAGAACACTGAAGCTTTCTTT
TRBV10-3	NA	TRBD1	TRBJ2-1	CANRGGTGAPNEQFF	TGTGCCAACAGGGGCGGGACAGGGGCTCCTAATGAGCAGTTCTTC
TRBV4-3	few	NA	TRBJ1-2	CASSQGLADLFGYTF	TGCGCCAGCAGCCAAGGTCTGGCAGACCTCTTTGGCTACACCTTC
TRBV7-6	few	NA	TRBJ2-7	CASSLARSRVVSYEQYF	TGTGCCAGCAGCTTAGCGCGTTCGCGGGTGGTATCCTACGAGCAGTACTTC
TRBV6-2/TRBV6-3	NA	NA	TRBJ2-6	CASSYLRASTANVLTF	TGTGCCAGCAGTTACCTAAGGGCCTCTACGGCCAACGTCCTGACTTTC
TRBV2	NA	TRBD1	TRBJ2-7	CASSAGGVYEQYF	TGTGCCAGCAGTGCAGGGGGCGTTTACGAGCAGTACTTT
TRBV6-2/TRBV6-3	few	TRBD1	TRBJ1-1	CASSYGTGEAFF	TGTGCCAGCAGTTACGGGACAGGGGAGGCTTTCTTT